This T cell receptor (beta chain) was obtained from a study of T-cell memory formation after mild COVID-19. The germline CDR1 and CDR2 sequences are MGHRA and YSYEKL. The CDR3 covers 18 residues. Losses at the gene ends were 4 bases for V and 4 bases for J; bases not matched to a gene: 13. Notes on this clonotype: Its antigen remains unidentified.

One entry per CDR3 protein results from TCRdb running MiXCR on the 5' RACE reads. The sample contains a few hundred thousand distinct CDR3 sequences, less than 25% of which appear only once. Study outcomes and limitations: Mostly located in CM and EM were contracting CD4+ clones, with contracting CD8+ clones located in EMRA. Among clones contracting day 15 to 85, CD4/CD8 was balanced, whereas later expanders leaned CD4+. Pre-infection memory held some responding clones, suggesting pre-existing cross-reactive T cells responded. There was no confirmation that second-wave clones peaking on day 37 were SARS-CoV-2 specific.

This chain uses TRBV4-1 with TRBJ2-2; 9 bases line up with TRBD2. The TCR originated in an adult woman who had mild COVID-19 (a few samples of this study predate the infection). Cell type and time point are not known. Sequenced: PBMCs or a T cell subset sorted from them (not recorded which). The CDR3 loop is CASSLTEGRGGSTGELFF. DNA for the CDR3: TGCGCCAGCAGCCTTACCGAGGGGCGGGGGGGCTCCACCGGGGAGCTGTTTTTT.